At least ten counts were recorded for the clone carrying this T cell receptor beta chain. The V end lost 2 bases, the J end lost 6 bases, and 10 bases lay between the germline ends. Germline V CDR1 and CDR2: SGHTA, FQGNSA. The CDR3 is made up of 13 amino acids. Each CDR3 protein gets one entry after TCRdb re-called the RT-PCR reads with MiXCR. The sample lists approximately 720,000 distinct CDR3 sequences; 12% to 15% were seen once. The sequence derives from a female donor in good health, serving as a healthy control. This chain links TRBV7-2 with TRBJ1-1; unclear D gene. Sequences were obtained from memory CD4+ T cells from blood. CDR3 in amino acids: CASSLMGQAEAFF. CDR3 nucleotides: TGTGCCAGCAGCTTAATGGGCCAGGCTGAAGCTTTCTTT.